This T cell receptor beta chain derives from a study of prognosis after radiotherapy for stage I lung cancer. Overall study context: Subsequent to radiotherapy, distant metastatic disease emerged in several patients (median approximately seven months), whereas some 15 exhibited no significant progression.

Remarks on this clonotype: The junction does not match germline at one end; this may be a read error.

Genomic DNA served as the source from which two-round multiplex PCR generated TCR beta CDR3 amplicons. Gene-specific primers for each TRBV and TRBJ gene drove first-round PCR. In TCRdb, the multiplex PCR reads were re-called with MiXCR into one record per CDR3 protein. Here the sample spans fewer than 35,000 distinct CDR3 sequences, more than 25% being singletons. The origin of this receptor is a donor over 45 with non-small cell lung cancer. This sample comprised PBMCs, obtained before or after stereotactic body radiation therapy (not recorded which).

The CDR3 sequence is CATGGSGDNVLTF. The CDR3 nucleotides are TGTGCCACAGGGGGGTCTGGGGACAACGTCCTGACTTTC. This chain connects TRBV19 to TRBJ2-6; possibly TRBD1 for D (7 bases). Germline CDR1 is LNHDA and CDR2 is SQIVND (reference sequence). The CDR3 has 13 amino acids.